A selection of T cell receptor beta chains follows, all from one sample in a study of blood T cell repertoires in COVID-19. Sequencing was performed with immunoSEQ multiplex PCR; in TCRdb, only in-frame clones are kept and a portion is missing. The sample has 200,000 to 250,000 clones, approximately 86% seen once; the top ten hold around 1.5%. The material sequenced was peripheral blood. These receptors originate from a man aged 80 or over with acute or convalescent COVID-19. The conserved cysteine and the conserved F or W are not part of the CDR3 here. Clone size, where shown, is once, few, many, or a class for clones that have expanded.

j_call v_call clone_size cdr3_aa
TRBJ2-1 TRBV6-6 NA ASSYPGTSGRVEQF
TRBJ1-3 TRBV10-2 NA ASRATDSPGNTIY
TRBJ2-3 TRBV11-2 NA ASSLTGVNTQY
TRBJ2-1 TRBV13 NA ASSPRQGARTLSYNEQF
TRBJ2-1 TRBV6-5 NA ASSLLAVGNEQF
TRBJ2-5 TRBV4-1 NA ASSQARGQPGETQY
TRBJ1-6 TRBV5-1 NA ARSLGGGGNSPLH
TRBJ1-5 TRBV19 NA ASRYEGAAQPQH
TRBJ2-7 TRBV4-3 NA ASSQVRLREQY
TRBJ2-5 TRBV7-3 NA ASSLYAGARETQY
TRBJ1-1 TRBV5-1 NA ASSLRGNMNTEAF
TRBJ1-6 TRBV11-1 NA ASSFDGGRGSPLH
TRBJ2-1 TRBV7-2 NA ASSLARRTSRYNEQF
TRBJ2-7 TRBV6-1 NA ASSEGSRGQY
TRBJ2-6 TRBV7-3 once ASSLLADRGSGANVLT
TRBJ1-5 TRBV19 once ASSVGVNQPQH
TRBJ2-1 TRBV7-9 NA ASSSGGTYNEQF
TRBJ1-4 TRBV28 NA ASKAGNEKLF
TRBJ1-2 TRBV6-5 NA ASSWGQGDYGYT
TRBJ1-2 TRBV5-1 NA ASSFSGTGADGYT
TRBJ2-5 TRBV3-1/TRBV3-2 NA ASSQFTGGIETQY
TRBJ2-1 TRBV3-1/TRBV3-2 NA ASSQDRQGVRNEQF
TRBJ1-5 TRBV29-1 NA SVAAGQGTQPQH
TRBJ1-5 TRBV2 NA ASNPGGIFQPQH
TRBJ1-4 TRBV5-1 NA ASSQENDRATNEKLF
TRBJ2-2 TRBV19 NA ASSINRGDLGGELF
TRBJ2-5 TRBV6-2/TRBV6-3 NA ASSYSLTGGVGVETQY
TRBJ1-1 TRBV6-5 NA ASSYSPDKNTEAF
TRBJ1-3 TRBV3-1/TRBV3-2 NA ASSLQGGSAGNTIY
TRBJ1-1 TRBV2 NA ASVGTGGTEAF
TRBJ1-4 TRBV2 NA ASSVQGSHEKLF
TRBJ2-1 TRBV4-1 NA ASSQEDRGDNEQF
TRBJ1-2 TRBV6-2/TRBV6-3 NA ASSYLTGNYGYT
TRBJ2-3 TRBV10-3 NA AISENRGLSTDTQY
TRBJ2-2 TRBV27 NA ASSQNTGELF
TRBJ1-3 TRBV28 once ASSLTGHGNTIY
TRBJ1-1 TRBV6-1 NA ASSELGRGLRAF
TRBJ2-7 TRBV7-9 NA ASSPREGVSYEQY
TRBJ2-1 TRBV4-3 NA ASSQDLASGRRNEQF
TRBJ2-2 TRBV5-1 NA ASSFQGRSGELF
TRBJ1-1 TRBV7-2 NA ASRLSPAGNTEAF
TRBJ2-7 TRBV5-1 NA ASSPWDRASSYEQY